This paragraph reports one T cell receptor beta chain. Antigen: not known. The sample is drawn from a study of T-cell reconstitution after alpha-beta-depleted transplantation in children. The study's findings and limits: The origin of alpha-beta T cells about two months after transplant was reportedly several hundred expanded graft clones.

A TCRbeta library incorporating unique molecular identifiers was prepared. TCRdb re-called the PCR reads through MiXCR, storing one row per CDR3 protein. Of under 850,000 distinct CDR3 sequences listed, about 12% are singletons. Trimming at V came to 1 base and at J to 2 bases, leaving 2 bases not matched to a gene. The germline V gene encodes CDR1 SGHKS and CDR2 YYEKEE (reference sequence). The CDR3 is 14 amino acids. The chain employs TRBV5-5 and TRBJ2-5; 7 bases match TRBD2. The sequenced sample was PBMCs, obtained before TCRalphabeta/CD19-depleted stem cell transplant. The receptor was derived from a girl aged 2 to 10 with congenital amegakaryocytic thrombocytopenia, due to receive a stem cell transplant. CDR3 nucleotide sequence: TGTGCCAGCAGCTTGTCGCGGGAGCAAGAGACCCAGTACTTC. It yields the protein CASSLSREQETQYF.